The TCR beta chain described here comes from a study of blood T cells in healthy people across ages. At the level of the study: Roughly one uniquely barcoded beta molecule per two T cells was captured. Findings and caveats of the study: The lack of PBMC sorting stopped any conclusive naive versus antigen-experienced comparison. Long-lived donors carried more naive CD4+ cells and greater diversity than aged donors.

The total RNA that was extracted per sample amounted to at least 5.5 micrograms. The use of a sample-barcoded 5' primer and a J-beta primer mix characterized a second PCR of about 6 to 12 cycles. TCRdb re-called the 5' RACE reads with MiXCR, one entry per CDR3 protein. The sample lists under 1,000,000 distinct CDR3 sequences, around half occurring once. Comment on this clonotype: Antigen: not known. The junction does not match germline at one end; this may be a read error.

Germline V gives CDR1 LGHDT, CDR2 YNNKEL (reference sequence). The CDR3 is 17 amino acids. The sequence was obtained from a man older than 75 in good health. The sequencing sample was made of blood. The chain joins TRBV3-1 to TRBJ2-1; weak D call: TRBD2 (5 bases). For the CDR3, the DNA is TGTGCCGGCAGCCAAGCGGTTCGAGCATGGGGCTACAATGAGCAGTTCTTC. It specifies CAGSQAVRAWGYNEQFF.